This T cell receptor (beta chain) stems from a study of blood T cells in healthy people across ages. Using a J-beta primer mix together with a sample-barcoded 5' primer, a second PCR was run for about 6 to 12 cycles. Each of the cDNA molecules was tagged by a template-switch adaptor with 12 random nucleotides. TCRdb analysed the 5' RACE reads with MiXCR anew, one entry per CDR3 protein. The sample contains hundreds of thousands of distinct CDR3 sequences, about 43% of which appear only once. V lost 4 bases to trimming and J lost 0 bases, with 20 bases between them. Germline V gene sequence: CDR1 SGDLS, CDR2 YYNGEE. The CDR3 loop spans 17 amino acids.

The J gene is TRBJ2-7, the V gene TRBV9; D is possibly TRBD1 (5 bases). Sequences were obtained from blood. The sequence came from a man older than 75 in good health. CDR3 DNA sequence: TGTGCCAGCAGCCCTCCTGCCGTTGATGACAGCTCCTACGAGCAGTACTTC. It yields the protein CASSPPAVDDSSYEQYF.